The 18 T cell receptor beta chains reported below all come from one sample, sequenced in a study of metastatic and nonmetastatic thyroid tumors. Until they underwent thyroid surgery, no patient had received any treatment. TCRdb reanalyzed the PCR reads with MiXCR. The sample comprises approximately 41,000 clones, over 25% of which are singletons, and more than 9% rests with the top ten. Sequencing used blood. Receptors originate from a male donor with papillary thyroid cancer or a benign thyroid nodule (not recorded which). Some clones in this sample may be carry-over from other donors' samples.

This rearrangement joins TRBV28 to TRBJ2-1, with D hard to call. The CDR3 covers 13 residues. V dropped 6 bases and J dropped 7 bases, with 13 bases sitting between them. Germline CDR1 MDHEN, CDR2 SYDVKM. CDR3 sequence (DNA): TGTGCCAGCAGAACCGGGTCGAAGAATGAGCAGTTCTTC. Protein sequence: CASRTGSKNEQFF.

This clone was seen repeatedly, ten times or more. The CDR3 loop reads CASSPPIRSGYTF. DNA of the CDR3: TGTGCCAGCTCACCACCAATCCGGAGCGGCTACACCTTC. This chain uses TRBV18 with TRBJ1-2; the D is unclear. Germline CDR1 and CDR2: KGHSH and LQKENI. The V gene lost 0 bases and the J gene lost 8 bases, with 10 bases spanning the gap. The CDR3 extends over 13 amino acids. Using reference TRBV18 and TRBJ1-2 for the parts outside the CDR3, the full variable domain is NAGVMQNPRHLVRRRGQEARLRCSPMKGHSHVYWYRQLPEEGLKFMVYLQKENIIDESGMPKERFSAEFPKEGPSILRIQQVVRGDSAAYFCASSPPIRSGYTFGSGTRLTVV.

This clone has a count of ten or more. A read error may be the cause here, since a much bigger clone is one base away. The rearrangement joins TRBV12-3 or TRBV12-4 to TRBJ2-2; D possibly uses TRBD1 or TRBD2 (5 bases each). The CDR3 totals 15 residues. CDR3 in amino acids: CASSLGDWGTGEPFF. Here the CDR3 DNA reads TGTGCCAGCAGCCTGGGGGATTGGGGCACCGGGGAGCCGTTTTTT.

The chain employs TRBV20-1 and TRBJ2-1, with 10 bases fitting TRBD2. Germline-derived CDR1 and CDR2 are DFQATT and SNEGSKA (reference sequence). Trimming cost V 0 bases and J 4 bases; bases outside gene matches: 3. The CDR3 loop spans 15 amino acids. The CDR3 sequence is CSAREPAGGYNEQFF. The DNA for the CDR3 is TGCAGTGCTAGAGAACCAGCGGGAGGGTACAATGAGCAGTTCTTC.

This clone was detected only a few times. J is TRBJ2-7 and V is TRBV6-2 or TRBV6-3; maybe TRBD2 (6 bases). The germline CDR1 and CDR2 sequences are MNHEY and SVGEGT. The V end was cut by 10 bases, the J end by 10 bases, with 20 bases between. This CDR3 has 12 amino acids. CDR3 in amino acids: CATRGRGCDQYF. Written as DNA, the CDR3 is TGTGCCACTCGCGGGCGGGGCTGCGATCAGTACTTC.

Comment on this clone: This CDR3 fails to terminate in the conserved phenylalanine or tryptophan, so it likely reflects a read error. The chain recombines TRBV6-4 with TRBJ1-6, with D unresolved. Germline V gene data show CDR1 as MRHNA and CDR2 as SNTAGT. Trimming stripped 2 bases from V and 14 bases from J, with 13 bases between. CDR3 length equals 13 residues. CDR3 bases: TGTGCCAGCAGTGACCCTCATGCGGTAACCCTCCACTTG. Translating gives CASSDPHAVTLHL.

This clone was observed a handful of times. The chain carries TRBV2 and TRBJ2-3; the D gene could be TRBD1 or TRBD2 (5 bases each). The germline V gene encodes CDR1 SNHLY and CDR2 FYNNEI. The CDR3 totals 13 residues. With 6 bases removed from V and 4 bases from J, the gap between germline ends came to 11 bases. CDR3 nucleotides: TGTGCCAGCAGGTTTTTGGGGGCAGATACGCAGTATTTT. It specifies CASRFLGADTQYF.

A word on this clone: The CDR3 carries no conserved terminal phenylalanine or tryptophan, so it likely arises from a read error. The chain links TRBV6-4 to TRBJ2-2, with 7 nucleotides matching TRBD1. This CDR3 is built from 17 residues. CDR1 MRHNA and CDR2 SNTAGT come from the germline V gene. In nucleotides, the CDR3 is TGTGCCAGCAGTGACGGGGACAGCCTTGCGAACACCGGGGCGCTGTTTTGT. Amino acids: CASSDGDSLANTGALFC.

The sample holds many counts of this clone. The V gene is TRBV5-4, the J gene TRBJ1-5; 7 nucleotides align to TRBD1. This CDR3 comprises 14 residues. J gave up 4 bases and V 4 bases, and 5 bases lay outside the gene matches. Per the germline V gene, CDR1 is SGHNT and CDR2 is YYREEE (reference sequence). CDR3 DNA: TGTGCCAGCAGCCCTCCGGGACAGAATCAGCCCCAGCATTTT. It translates to CASSPPGQNQPQHF.

There are many counts of this clone. The V and J genes are TRBV29-1 and TRBJ2-3; D may correspond to TRBD1 or TRBD2 (5 bases each). The CDR3 sequence is 13 residues long. Germline V gene sequence: CDR1 SQVTM, CDR2 ANQGSEA. V gave up 4 bases and J gave up 4 bases, with 12 bases separating them. CDR3 nucleotides: TGCAGCGTTGGGGCAGGGCGGGCAGATACGCAGTATTTT. Protein: CSVGAGRADTQYF.

The sample holds many counts of this clone. This chain joins TRBV7-9 and TRBJ2-5; D is perhaps TRBD2 (5 bases). CDR1 SEHNR and CDR2 FQNEAQ come from the germline V gene (reference sequence). The germline V and J ends were trimmed by 3 bases and 4 bases, with 12 bases remaining between them. The CDR3 totals 14 residues. Written as DNA, the CDR3 is TGTGCCAGCAGCTTCGGAGGTTTAGGAGAGACCCAGTACTTC. Translation gives CASSFGGLGETQYF.

This clone turned up a few times. The gene calls are TRBV6-4 and TRBJ2-2; a possible D gene is TRBD2 (6 bases). Germline V gives CDR1 MRHNA, CDR2 SNTAGT. The CDR3 loop spans 17 amino acids. Trimming stripped 5 bases from V and 0 bases from J, with 16 bases between. The CDR3 here is CASSQHGDSSNTGELFF. The CDR3 DNA is TGTGCCAGCAGTCAACACGGGGACTCTTCGAACACCGGGGAGCTGTTTTTT.

By sample fraction, this clone is medium-sized. The chain has TRBV6-1 and TRBJ1-5; maybe TRBD1 (5 bases). The CDR3 runs 16 residues. Trimming took off 0 bases at V and 3 bases at J, with 12 bases between the two ends. CDR1 is MNHNS, CDR2 SASEGT, per germline. This chain's CDR3 is CASSEAWGQLNQPQHF. The CDR3 region has the DNA TGTGCCAGCAGTGAAGCGTGGGGCCAACTCAATCAGCCCCAGCATTTT.

This clone was found a few times. The chain employs TRBV11-2 and TRBJ1-2, with no clear D. The CDR3 contains 14 residues. The germline V and J ends were trimmed by 6 bases and 2 bases, with 13 bases remaining between them. CDR1 is SGHAT, CDR2 FQNNGV, per germline. CDR3 DNA sequence: TGTGCCAGCAGTCAGCCGTCCAGCAACTATGGCTACACCTTC. Protein sequence: CASSQPSSNYGYTF.

The sample holds many counts of this clone. The rearrangement joins TRBV18 to TRBJ1-1; 7 positions match TRBD1. The CDR3 has 12 amino acids. Trimming at V came to 5 bases and at J to 7 bases, leaving 4 bases not matched to a gene. Germline V gene lookup returns CDR1 KGHSH and CDR2 LQKENI. This CDR3 is CASSATGIEAFF. Written as DNA, the CDR3 is TGTGCCAGCTCAGCGACAGGGATTGAAGCTTTCTTT.

The chain employs TRBV11-2 and TRBJ1-1, with a tentative D call TRBD1 (5 bases). The CDR3 is 16 residues long. The germline V and J ends were trimmed by 4 bases and 5 bases, with 20 bases remaining between them. Germline CDR1 SGHAT, CDR2 FQNNGV. The CDR3: CASSSWGFRGGTEAFF. The CDR3 bases are TGTGCCAGCAGCTCCTGGGGGTTCCGAGGTGGGACTGAAGCTTTCTTT.

This clone showed up just a few times. V usage is TRBV6-1 and J usage is TRBJ2-7; 12 bases fit TRBD1. This CDR3 comprises 18 residues. Germline CDR1 and CDR2: MNHNS and SASEGT. With V trimmed by 6 bases and J by 7 bases, 19 bases remained unmatched. DNA of the CDR3: TGTGCCAGCAGAGACTTATCGCGAACCGGGACAGGGGGCCGGGAGCAGTACTTC. Amino acids: CASRDLSRTGTGGREQYF.

The chain joins TRBV12-3 or TRBV12-4 to TRBJ2-1; 7 bases align to TRBD1. The CDR3 spans 14 residues. J gave up 8 bases and V 6 bases, and 10 bases lay outside the gene matches. The chain's CDR3 is CASRRETGVDEQFF. For the CDR3, the DNA is TGTGCCAGCAGAAGAGAAACAGGGGTCGATGAGCAGTTCTTC.